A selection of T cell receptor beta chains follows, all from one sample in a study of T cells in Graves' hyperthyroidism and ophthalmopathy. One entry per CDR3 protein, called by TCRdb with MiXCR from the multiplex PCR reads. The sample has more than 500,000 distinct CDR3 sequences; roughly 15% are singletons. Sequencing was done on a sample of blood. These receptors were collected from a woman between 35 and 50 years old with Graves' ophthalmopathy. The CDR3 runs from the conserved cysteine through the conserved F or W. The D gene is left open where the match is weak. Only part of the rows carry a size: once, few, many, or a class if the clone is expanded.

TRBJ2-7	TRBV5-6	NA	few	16	TGTGCCAGCAGCTTGTTAAGTCGGAGGTCGTCCTACGAGCAGTACTTC	CASSLLSRRSSYEQYF
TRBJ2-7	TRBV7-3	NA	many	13	TGTGCCAGCAGCTTAACGTTGGGTGGCGAGCAGTACTTC	CASSLTLGGEQYF
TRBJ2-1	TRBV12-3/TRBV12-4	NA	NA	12	TGTGCCAGCAGTTTAGGGCTCAATGAGCAGTTCTTC	CASSLGLNEQFF
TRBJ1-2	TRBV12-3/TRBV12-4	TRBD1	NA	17	TGTGCCAGCAGTTTATGGGACAGGGAAATAAGTTCATATGGCTACACCTTC	CASSLWDREISSYGYTF
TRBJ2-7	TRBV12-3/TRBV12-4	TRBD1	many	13	TGTGCCAGCAACCCGACAGGGGGCGGCGAGCAGTACTTC	CASNPTGGGEQYF
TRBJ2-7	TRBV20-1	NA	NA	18	TGCAGTGCCAGACCCCCGGGACTTTCCCAAATATTAAATTACGAGCAGTACTTC	CSARPPGLSQILNYEQYF
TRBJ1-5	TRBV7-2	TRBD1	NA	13	TGTGCCAGCAGCGGCCAGTTTGGGACAGACCAGCATTTT	CASSGQFGTDQHF
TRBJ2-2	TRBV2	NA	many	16	TGTGCCAGCAGGGACACTAGGAATCGTCGCACCGGGGAGCTGTTTTTT	CASRDTRNRRTGELFF
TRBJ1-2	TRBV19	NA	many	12	TGTGCCAGTAGACGGACACAGCATGGCTACACCTTC	CASRRTQHGYTF
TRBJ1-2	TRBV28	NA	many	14	TGTGCCACCTCCCTCCAGGGATACGGTAGCGGCTACACCTTC	CATSLQGYGSGYTF
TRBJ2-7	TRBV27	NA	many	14	TGTGCCAGCAGTTTGCGGGAAGGGGTCGGGGAGCAGTACTTC	CASSLREGVGEQYF
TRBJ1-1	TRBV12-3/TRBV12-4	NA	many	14	TGTGCCAGCAGGCGACTGGCCGGGAACACTGAAGCTTTCTTT	CASRRLAGNTEAFF
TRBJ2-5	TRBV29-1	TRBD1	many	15	TGCAGCGTTGAAGCCCTCTCGACAGGGCAAGAGACCCAGTACTTC	CSVEALSTGQETQYF